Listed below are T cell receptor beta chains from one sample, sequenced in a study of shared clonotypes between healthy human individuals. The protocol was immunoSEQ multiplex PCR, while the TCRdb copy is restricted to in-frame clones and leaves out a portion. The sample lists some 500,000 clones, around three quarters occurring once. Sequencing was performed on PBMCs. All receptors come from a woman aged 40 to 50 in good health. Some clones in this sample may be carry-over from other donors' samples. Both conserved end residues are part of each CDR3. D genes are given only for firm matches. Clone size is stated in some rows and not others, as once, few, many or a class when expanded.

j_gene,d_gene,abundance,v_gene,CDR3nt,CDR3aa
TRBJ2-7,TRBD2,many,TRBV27,TGTGCCAGCAGCCGACGACCGGGACTAGCCTACGAGCAGTACTTC,CASSRRPGLAYEQYF
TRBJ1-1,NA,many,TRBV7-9,TGTGCCAGCAGCCCCGACAGTAAGGCTTTCTTT,CASSPDSKAFF
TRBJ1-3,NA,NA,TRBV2,TGTGCCAGCAGTGAAAGTTCGACAGATGGAAACACCATATATTTT,CASSESSTDGNTIYF
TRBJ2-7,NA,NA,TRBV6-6,TGTGCCAGCCCGGGGACCTACTCGGGGGAGCAGTACTTC,CASPGTYSGEQYF
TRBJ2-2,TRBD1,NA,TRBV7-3,TGTGCCAGCAGCTTAATGGGGACAGGGACGACTCTCACCGAGACCGGGGAGCTGTTTTTT,CASSLMGTGTTLTETGELFF
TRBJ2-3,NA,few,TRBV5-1,TGCGCCAGCAGTCCCGGGGATACGCAGTATTTT,CASSPGDTQYF
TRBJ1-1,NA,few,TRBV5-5,TGTGCCAGCAGCTATGCTGGGCAGAACACTGAAGCTTTCTTT,CASSYAGQNTEAFF
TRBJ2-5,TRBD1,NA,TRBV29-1,TGCAGCGTGGGGACAGTCCAAGAGACCCAGTACTTC,CSVGTVQETQYF
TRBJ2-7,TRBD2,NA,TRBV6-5,TGTGCCAGCAGCCCCGGGACTAGCGTCTACGAGCAGTACTTC,CASSPGTSVYEQYF
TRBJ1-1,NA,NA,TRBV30,TGTGCCTGGAGTGGGGACATGTGGAACACTGAAGCTTTCTTT,CAWSGDMWNTEAFF
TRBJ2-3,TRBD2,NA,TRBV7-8,TGTGCCAGCAGCCAACAAGCGGGAGCAGATACGCAGTATTTT,CASSQQAGADTQYF
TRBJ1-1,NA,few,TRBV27,TGTGCCAGCAGTTTATCGGGGGGGGTGAACACTGAAGCTTTCTTT,CASSLSGGVNTEAFF
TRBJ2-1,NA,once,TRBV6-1,TGTGCCAGCAGTGAAGTCCCGGACCCTTGGAGGGAGCAGTTCTTC,CASSEVPDPWREQFF
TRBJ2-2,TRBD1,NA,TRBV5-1,TGCGCCAGCTATTCGACAGGGGGCTCCGGGGAGCTGTTTTTT,CASYSTGGSGELFF
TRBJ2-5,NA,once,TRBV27,TGTGCCAGCAGTTTCACCGGATCGGGAGAGACCCAGTACTTC,CASSFTGSGETQYF
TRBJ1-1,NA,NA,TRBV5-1,TGCGCCAGCAGCTGGGGGGGAGGTACTGAAGCTTTCTTT,CASSWGGGTEAFF
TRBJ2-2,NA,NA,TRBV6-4,TGTGCCAGCAGTGCGACAGACTACACCGGGGAGCTGTTTTTT,CASSATDYTGELFF
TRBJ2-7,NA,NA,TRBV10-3,TGTGCCATCGGCAAAGGGGTTGGGGAGCAGTACTTC,CAIGKGVGEQYF
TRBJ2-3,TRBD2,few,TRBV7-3,TGTGCCAGCAGCTTAATAGCGGGAGGGACAGATACGCAGTATTTT,CASSLIAGGTDTQYF
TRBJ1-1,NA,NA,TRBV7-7,TGTGCTAGCAGTTACAGGGAGGGGACTGAAGCTTTCTTT,CASSYREGTEAFF
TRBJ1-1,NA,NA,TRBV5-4,TGTGCCAGCAGCTCCAGGGTCTTGGGTGAAGCTTTCTTT,CASSSRVLGEAFF
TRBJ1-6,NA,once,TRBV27,TGTGCCAGCAGACCCACCTACAGGGAAAATCAGTATAATTCACCCCTCCACTTT,CASRPTYRENQYNSPLHF
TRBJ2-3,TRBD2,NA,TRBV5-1,TGCGCCAGCAGCTTGGCGCTAGCGGGAATCACAGATACGCAGTATTTT,CASSLALAGITDTQYF
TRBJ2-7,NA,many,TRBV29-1,TGCAGCGTTGAGGTGTTGACTGACTCCTACGAGCAGTACTTC,CSVEVLTDSYEQYF
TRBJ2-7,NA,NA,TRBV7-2,TGTGCCAGCACCCCGGGACTCCCCTCCTACGAGCAGTACTTC,CASTPGLPSYEQYF
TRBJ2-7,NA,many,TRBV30,TGTGCCTCAAGGACAGCATGGTACGAGCAGTACTTC,CASRTAWYEQYF
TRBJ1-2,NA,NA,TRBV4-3,TGCGCCAGCAGCCAGGGAACCTCCCCTAACTATGGCTACACCTTC,CASSQGTSPNYGYTF
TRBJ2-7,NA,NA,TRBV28,TGTGCCAGCAGTTTATTAGTATTCAAATACGAGCAGTACTTC,CASSLLVFKYEQYF
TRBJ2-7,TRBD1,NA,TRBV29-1,TGCAGCGTTGAAGCACCGGGACAGGGGGCTTGGGAGCAGTACTTC,CSVEAPGQGAWEQYF
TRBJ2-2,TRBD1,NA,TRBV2,TGTGCCAGCAGTAAACCGGGACAGGGAAGAAACACCGGGGAGCTGTTTTTT,CASSKPGQGRNTGELFF
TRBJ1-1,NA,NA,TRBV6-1,TGTGCCAGCAGTGAAGGGGAGAACGGAGCCTATTTCTTT,CASSEGENGAYFF
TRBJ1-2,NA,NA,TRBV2,TGTGCCATCCACCTACTAGGGGGTACTAACTATGGCTACACCTTC,CAIHLLGGTNYGYTF
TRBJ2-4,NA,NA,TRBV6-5,TGTGCCAGCAGTTACTCCTTGGGGAAAAACATTCAGTACTTC,CASSYSLGKNIQYF
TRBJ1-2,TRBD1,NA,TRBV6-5,TGTGCCAGCAGTTACTACCGGGGACAGGGCTTTGGCTACACCTTC,CASSYYRGQGFGYTF
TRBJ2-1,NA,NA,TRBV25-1,TGTGCCAGCAGTGGAAGCCGGGGCACCTACAATGAGCAGTTCTTC,CASSGSRGTYNEQFF
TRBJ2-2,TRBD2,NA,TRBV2,TGTGCCAGCAGTGTTTGGGAGTGGAGCGGGAGACCCACCGGGGAGCTGTTTTTT,CASSVWEWSGRPTGELFF
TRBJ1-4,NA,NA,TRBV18,TGTGCCAGCTCGCCCGGGCCTAGCGGTGATGAAAAACTGTTTTTT,CASSPGPSGDEKLFF
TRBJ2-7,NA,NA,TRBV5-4,TGTGCCAGCAGTTCCCCAGGCGGATCCTACGAGCAGTACTTC,CASSSPGGSYEQYF
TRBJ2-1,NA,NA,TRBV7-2,TGTGCCAGCAGCTTAGGGACAGCCCTCAATGAGCAGTTCTTC,CASSLGTALNEQFF
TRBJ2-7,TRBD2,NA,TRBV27,TGTGCCAGCAGTTCAAGGACTAGCGGGAGCTTATACGAGCAGTACTTC,CASSSRTSGSLYEQYF
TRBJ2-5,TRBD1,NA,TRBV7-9,TGTGCCAGCAGCCCTTGGGGACAGGCCCAAGAGACCCAGTACTTC,CASSPWGQAQETQYF
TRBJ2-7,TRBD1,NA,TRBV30,TGTGCCTCACCGGGACAGGGAGGCTACGAGCAGTACTTC,CASPGQGGYEQYF
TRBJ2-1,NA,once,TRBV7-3,TGTGCCAGCAGCTTATTGGGGGGCTATGAGCAGTTCTTC,CASSLLGGYEQFF
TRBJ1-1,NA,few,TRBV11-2,TGTGCCAGCAGCTTAACAGGATCGAACACTGAAGCTTTCTTT,CASSLTGSNTEAFF
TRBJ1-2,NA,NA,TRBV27,TGTGCCAGCGGAAGCTTGGGGGGCTACACCTTC,CASGSLGGYTF
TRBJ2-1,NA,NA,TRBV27,TGTGCCAGCTCCCCCGGCGGAACAGGGACAAGGGAGCAGTTCTTC,CASSPGGTGTREQFF
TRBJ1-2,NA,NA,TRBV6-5,TGTGCCAGCAGTGAAGGAGAGGGAGGTAATGGCTACACCTTC,CASSEGEGGNGYTF
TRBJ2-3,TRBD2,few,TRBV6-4,TGTGCCAGCAGTGACGGGGAAGCGGGAGGATCGGATACGCAGTATTTT,CASSDGEAGGSDTQYF
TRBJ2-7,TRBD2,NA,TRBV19,TGTGCCAGTAGTATACCGGGAGGGGCCTACGAGCAGTACTTC,CASSIPGGAYEQYF
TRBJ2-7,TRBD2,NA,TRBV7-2,TGTGCCAGCAGCTTAGCGATCGAGGGACTAGCACTGGGGGAGCAGTACTTC,CASSLAIEGLALGEQYF
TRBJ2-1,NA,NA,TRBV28,TGTGCCAGCAGTGCCCCCTCACTCTTGCGGGGTGAGCAGTTCTTC,CASSAPSLLRGEQFF
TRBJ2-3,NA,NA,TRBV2,TGTGCCAGCAGGCCTGACACAGATACGCAGTATTTT,CASRPDTDTQYF